This T cell receptor beta chain emerged from a study of CD8+CD57+ T cells in acquired aplastic anemia. Patients chosen for sequencing had shown CD8+CD57+ cell expansion by flow cytometry. Genomic DNA served as template for TCR beta VDJ and CDR3 profiling. TCRdb used MiXCR to reprocess the reads, holding one entry per CDR3 protein. Of 260,000 or so distinct CDR3 sequences listed, roughly half are singletons. There are many counts of this clonotype. Germline V gene data show CDR1 as SGDLS and CDR2 as YYNGEE. The CDR3 is made up of 16 amino acids. Between the trimmed V and J ends, which lost 6 bases and 8 bases, there was a span of 27 bases.

The genes are TRBV9 and TRBJ2-7; the D is unclear. Sequenced: sorted CD4+, CD8+, or CD8+CD57+ T cells (not recorded which) from PBMCs. This sequence originates from a human donor with aplastic anemia. This CDR3 is CASTAGDGPPFLKQYF. CDR3 DNA sequence: TGTGCCAGCACCGCTGGGGATGGGCCCCCTTTTTTGAAGCAGTACTTC.